Listed below are T cell receptor beta chains from one sample, sequenced in a study of cytomegalovirus exposure and HLA in healthy donors. Some clones are missing from TCRdb's copy, which holds only in-frame ones; the method was immunoSEQ multiplex PCR. The sample gives 160,000 or so clones, around 79% of which show up once; about 2.2% is in the top ten. What was sequenced was PBMCs. These receptors came from a man aged 40-50 years in good health and CMV-seronegative. Each CDR3 is given with its conserved first and last residue. D genes are given only for firm matches. The listing skips clone size in some rows; elsewhere it reads once, few, many or a size class.

J: TRBJ1-4
size: NA
D: NA
V: TRBV5-1
CDR3: CASSLGSGDEKLFF
DNA: TGCGCCAGCAGCTTGGGGTCGGGGGATGAAAAACTGTTTTTT

J: TRBJ2-7
size: NA
D: TRBD2
V: TRBV7-2
CDR3: CASSLAGGGAASYEQYF
DNA: TGTGCCAGCAGCTTAGCTGGGGGAGGGGCCGCCTCCTACGAGCAGTACTTC

J: TRBJ2-1
size: NA
D: TRBD2
V: TRBV6-5
CDR3: CASSSPSGRYEQFF
DNA: TGTGCCAGCAGTTCGCCTAGCGGGAGATATGAGCAGTTCTTC

J: TRBJ1-5
size: NA
D: NA
V: TRBV10-3
CDR3: CVLGGRSNQPQHF
DNA: TGCGTTTTGGGGGGAAGAAGCAATCAGCCCCAGCATTTT

J: TRBJ1-5
size: NA
D: NA
V: TRBV7-9
CDR3: CSSSLAMAGEGEPQHF
DNA: TGTTCCAGCAGCTTAGCGATGGCAGGGGAGGGGGAGCCCCAGCATTTT

J: TRBJ1-2
size: NA
D: NA
V: TRBV19
CDR3: CASSTILGTNYGYTF
DNA: TGTGCCAGTAGTACGATACTTGGGACAAACTATGGCTACACCTTC

J: TRBJ2-3
size: NA
D: TRBD2
V: TRBV5-5
CDR3: CASSAGLAGGFPDTQYF
DNA: TGTGCCAGCAGCGCGGGACTAGCGGGAGGATTCCCAGATACGCAGTATTTT

J: TRBJ2-3
size: NA
D: TRBD2
V: TRBV4-1
CDR3: CASSQERSSGRRAGSTDTQYF
DNA: TGCGCCAGCAGCCAAGAGAGGTCTAGCGGGAGGCGTGCAGGTAGCACAGATACGCAGTATTTT

J: TRBJ2-1
size: NA
D: TRBD2
V: TRBV12-5
CDR3: CASGLVGTSGSEQFF
DNA: TGTGCTAGTGGTTTGGTAGGGACTAGCGGGAGTGAGCAGTTCTTC

J: TRBJ1-2
size: NA
D: TRBD1
V: TRBV30
CDR3: CAWSQGEGGYTF
DNA: TGTGCCTGGAGTCAGGGGGAAGGTGGCTACACCTTC

J: TRBJ2-1
size: NA
D: NA
V: TRBV5-4
CDR3: CASSLKVARRDEQFF
DNA: TGTGCCAGCAGCTTGAAAGTAGCCCGGAGGGATGAGCAGTTCTTC

J: TRBJ1-2
size: NA
D: TRBD1
V: TRBV4-3
CDR3: CASSQLAQGAFYGYTF
DNA: TGCGCCAGCAGCCAATTGGCACAGGGGGCGTTCTATGGCTACACCTTC

J: TRBJ2-2
size: NA
D: TRBD2
V: TRBV30
CDR3: CAFSASGATNTGELFF
DNA: TGTGCCTTCTCGGCTAGCGGGGCTACGAACACCGGGGAGCTGTTTTTT

J: TRBJ2-3
size: few
D: TRBD2
V: TRBV5-1
CDR3: CASRRTSGSTDTQYF
DNA: TGCGCCAGCAGAAGGACTAGCGGGAGCACAGATACGCAGTATTTT

J: TRBJ2-4
size: once
D: TRBD1
V: TRBV4-1
CDR3: CASSQVGQGAKNSQYF
DNA: TGCGCCAGCAGCCAAGTCGGACAGGGGGCCAAAAACAGTCAGTACTTC

J: TRBJ1-2
size: NA
D: NA
V: TRBV28
CDR3: CASSLQGTANYGYTF
DNA: TGTGCCAGCAGCCTTCAGGGGACGGCTAACTATGGCTACACCTTC

J: TRBJ1-1
size: NA
D: NA
V: TRBV4-1
CDR3: CASSLGQPPTEAFF
DNA: TGCGCCAGCAGCCTCGGACAGCCCCCAACTGAAGCTTTCTTT

J: TRBJ2-2
size: NA
D: NA
V: TRBV6-5
CDR3: CASRLTAITGELFF
DNA: TGTGCCAGCAGGCTTACAGCTATCACCGGGGAGCTGTTTTTT

J: TRBJ2-3
size: NA
D: TRBD2
V: TRBV6-4
CDR3: CASSDSVAGTDTQYF
DNA: TGTGCCAGCAGTGACTCGGTAGCGGGGACAGATACGCAGTATTTT